This TCR beta chain was observed in a study of metastatic and nonmetastatic thyroid tumors. Study summary: Thyroid patients, malignant and benign, had repertoires compared across blood and tumor or nodule tissue.

Thyroid surgery was performed in patients who had received no treatment beforehand. The CDR3 length is 14 residues. V shed 0 bases and J shed 1 base, with 6 bases lying between them. Germline assignment: CDR1 LNHDA and CDR2 SQIVND (reference sequence). Authors' processing steps: A distant-metastasis classifier for papillary thyroid cancer was built using CDR3 differences across clinicopathological groups. Via MiXCR, TCRdb re-called the PCR reads. These V and J calls originate from TCRdb's pipeline instead of the authors' own analysis. The sample yields 84,000 or so clones, 8% to 9.5% seen once. This clone showed up many times.

The receptor was derived from a female donor with papillary thyroid cancer or a benign thyroid nodule (not recorded which). Some clones in this sample may be carry-over from other donors' samples. J is TRBJ2-5 and V is TRBV19; D unresolved. The specimen was blood. CDR3 sequence reads: CASSIDLGQETQYF. The CDR3, as DNA: TGTGCCAGTAGTATAGATCTGGGCCAAGAGACCCAGTACTTC. The full variable domain, with the rest looked up from reference TRBV19 and TRBJ2-5, is DGGITQSPKYLFRKEGQNVTLSCEQNLNHDAMYWYRQDPGQGLRLIYYSQIVNDFQKGDIAEGYSVSREKKESFPLTVTSAQKNPTAFYLCASSIDLGQETQYFGPGTRLLVL.